Listed below are T cell receptor beta chains from one sample, sequenced in a study of T-cell reconstitution after alpha-beta-depleted transplantation in children. In TCRdb, the PCR reads were re-called with MiXCR into one record per CDR3 protein. Among 400,000 to 550,000 distinct CDR3 sequences listed, roughly 10% were seen once. The sequenced sample was PBMCs, obtained before TCRalphabeta/CD19-depleted stem cell transplant. Receptors originate from a child aged 2 to 10 with inherited bone marrow failure, due to receive a stem cell transplant. Each CDR3 is given with its conserved first and last residue. Each record gives: J gene, V gene, D gene, clone size, CDR3 protein, CDR3 DNA. The D gene is left open where the match is weak. Rows give clone size only sometimes, using once, few, many, or a class for an expanded clone.

>TRBJ2-3|TRBV4-3|.|many
CASSQDGTSTDTQYF
TGCGCCAGCAGCCAAGATGGGACTAGCACAGATACGCAGTATTTT
>TRBJ2-1|TRBV6-2/TRBV6-3|TRBD2|many
CASSYGGDSYNEQFF
TGTGCCAGCAGTTACGGGGGGGATTCCTACAATGAGCAGTTCTTC
>TRBJ1-1|TRBV27|.|many
CASLGQMNTEAFF
TGTGCCAGCCTTGGGCAGATGAACACTGAAGCTTTCTTT
>TRBJ2-1|TRBV6-1|.|many
CASSENASREQFF
TGTGCCAGCAGTGAAAACGCCAGTCGTGAGCAGTTCTTC
>TRBJ2-6|TRBV12-3/TRBV12-4|TRBD1|few
CASRVAGPGQLASGANVLTF
TGTGCCAGCAGGGTCGCAGGGCCGGGACAGCTAGCCTCTGGGGCCAACGTCCTGACTTTC
>TRBJ2-1|TRBV4-3|.|many
CASSQDWDNEQFF
TGCGCCAGCAGCCAAGATTGGGACAATGAGCAGTTCTTC
>TRBJ2-7|TRBV20-1|TRBD1|many
CSAHLRDRAIPQYF
TGCAGTGCCCATCTCCGGGACAGGGCTATTCCGCAGTACTTC
>TRBJ2-7|TRBV19|.|.
CASSIPPAGPSSYEQYF
TGTGCCAGTAGTATCCCTCCCGCGGGGCCCAGCTCCTACGAGCAGTACTTC
>TRBJ2-3|TRBV30|.|.
CAWSVRVSRGDTQYF
TGTGCCTGGAGTGTACGAGTGTCCCGCGGGGATACGCAGTATTTT
>TRBJ2-1|TRBV7-9|TRBD2|few
CASTPGEGQLHEQFF
TGTGCCAGCACCCCTGGGGAGGGCCAGCTCCATGAGCAGTTCTTC
>TRBJ1-1|TRBV6-5|.|many
CASSSRVEVTEAFF
TGTGCCAGCAGTTCCAGGGTGGAGGTCACTGAAGCTTTCTTT
>TRBJ2-7|TRBV4-3|TRBD2|many
CASSQGPSGSYEQYF
TGCGCCAGCAGCCAAGGTCCTAGCGGGAGCTACGAGCAGTACTTC
>TRBJ1-1|TRBV27|.|many
CASSPRAINTEAFF
TGTGCCAGCAGCCCTAGGGCTATAAACACTGAAGCTTTCTTT
>TRBJ2-6|TRBV7-9|.|.
CASSYPWGPANVLTF
TGTGCCAGCAGCTACCCTTGGGGTCCAGCCAACGTCCTGACTTTC
>TRBJ2-1|TRBV13|TRBD2|few
CASSQIAGDGYNEQFF
TGTGCCAGCAGCCAAATAGCGGGAGATGGCTACAATGAGCAGTTCTTC
>TRBJ1-2|TRBV4-1|.|many
CASSQGTAYNYGYTF
TGCGCCAGCAGCCAAGGGACAGCCTATAACTATGGCTACACCTTC
>TRBJ2-3|TRBV29-1|TRBD2|.
CSVGGSLAASTDTQYF
TGCAGCGTTGGGGGGTCTCTAGCGGCTAGCACAGATACGCAGTATTTT
>TRBJ2-1|TRBV4-3|TRBD2|many
CASAIISGSYNEQFF
TGCGCCAGCGCTATTATTAGCGGGTCCTACAATGAGCAGTTCTTC
>TRBJ2-7|TRBV20-1|TRBD2|many
CSALLPGRGYEQYF
TGCAGTGCTCTCCTCCCCGGGAGGGGGTACGAGCAGTACTTC
>TRBJ1-5|TRBV7-2|TRBD1|.
CASSYRGEEQPQHF
TGTGCCAGCAGCTACAGGGGAGAGGAGCAGCCCCAGCATTTT
>TRBJ2-2|TRBV19|.|.
CASSNWVRTGELFF
TGTGCCAGTAGTAACTGGGTGAGAACCGGGGAGCTGTTTTTT
>TRBJ2-7|TRBV7-2|.|few
CASSLAGPGRFSYEQYF
TGTGCCAGCAGCTTAGCGGGTCCCGGCCGGTTTTCCTACGAGCAGTACTTC